The T cell receptor (beta chain) described here comes from a study of blood T cells in healthy people across ages. Broader study findings: Diversity was higher, and naive CD4+ cells more numerous, in long-lived donors than in aged donors.

For the second PCR, which ran for about 6 to 11 cycles, a sample-barcoded 5' primer and a J-beta primer mix were used. In TCRdb, the 5' RACE reads were re-called with MiXCR into one record per CDR3 protein. Seen here are hundreds of thousands of distinct CDR3 sequences, under 25% observed once, and the top ten hold more than 3%. This clonotype has just a few counts. Its target is unknown. At one end, the junction sequence differs from germline, possibly due to a read error. Germline lookup yields CDR1 LNHDA and CDR2 SQIVND (reference sequence). This CDR3 is 16 amino acids long. The sequenced sample consisted of blood. This clonotype was sampled from an older man in good health. The chain joins TRBV19 to TRBJ2-3, with 9 bases fitting TRBD1. CDR3 residues: CASRKGQGPSTDAQYF. CDR3 in DNA: TGTGCCAGTAGAAAAGGACAGGGGCCCAGCACAGATGCGCAGTATTTT. The full variable domain, rest sourced from reference TRBV19 and TRBJ2-3, is DGGITQSPKYLFRKEGQNVTLSCEQNLNHDAMYWYRQDPGQGLRLIYYSQIVNDFQKGDIAEGYSVSREKKESFPLTVTSAQKNPTAFYLCASRKGQGPSTDAQYFGPGTRLTVL.